This TCR beta chain was retrieved from a study of T cell responses to AZD1222 COVID-19 vaccine. In germline, CDR1 is KGHSH, CDR2 LQKENI. The CDR3 has 13 residues. Trimming stripped 6 bases from V and 4 bases from J, with 10 bases between. A note on this clone: Its antigen is currently unknown.

Study findings and constraints: With dominance at 160-218 and 743-854, vaccine-associated CD4 TCRs spanned spike.

Measured with immunoSEQ multiplex PCR; TCRdb has only the in-frame clones, and not every one. The table includes more than 150,000 clones, approximately 90% detected once. This specimen consisted of peripheral blood, obtained on day 0 of AZD1222 vaccination. The receptor was derived from an adult in good health. The chain carries TRBV18 and TRBJ2-1, with D perhaps assigned TRBD1 or TRBD2 (5 bases each). DNA for the CDR3: TGTGCCAGCTCCCCCGGGGCATACAATGAGCAGTTCTTC. It specifies CASSPGAYNEQFF.